The rows below give T cell receptor beta chains drawn from one sample of a study of cytomegalovirus exposure and HLA in healthy donors. Sequencing used immunoSEQ multiplex PCR; TCRdb keeps in-frame clones, though not all of them. Of some 97,000 clones listed, 76% are singletons. Source material: PBMCs. Receptor source: a woman between 45 and 60 years old in good health and CMV-seropositive. The CDR3 runs from the conserved cysteine through the conserved F or W. Fields, in order: J gene, D gene, clone size, V gene, CDR3 DNA, CDR3 protein. A D gene is named only where the DNA matches it firmly. For some rows the clone size is stated as once, few or many, or as a class when expanded; others skip it.

TRBJ2-2 | NA | once | TRBV5-4 | TGTGCCAGCAGCTTTGGGGGGGGGCACACCGGGGAGCTGTTTTTT | CASSFGGGHTGELFF
TRBJ2-1 | TRBD2 | once | TRBV9 | TGTGCCAGCAGCGTAGAAGGGTTGGGGCGGGAGGGCCCCTACAATGAGCAGTTCTTC | CASSVEGLGREGPYNEQFF
TRBJ2-1 | NA | NA | TRBV7-7 | TGTGCTAGCAGCTTAGGGTCCCTGGGGAGCTCCTACAATGAGCAGTTCTTC | CASSLGSLGSSYNEQFF
TRBJ2-3 | TRBD1 | NA | TRBV30 | TGTGCCTGGCTTCTTCCGGGACAGGAGACAGATACGCAGTATTTT | CAWLLPGQETDTQYF
TRBJ2-7 | TRBD1 | NA | TRBV5-4 | TGTGCCAGCAGCTTGGGACAGGGGATCTCCTACGAGCAGTACTTC | CASSLGQGISYEQYF
TRBJ2-7 | NA | NA | TRBV30 | TGTGCCTGGAGTGGGGAGGCGGGACCCTATGAGCAGTACTTC | CAWSGEAGPYEQYF
TRBJ2-1 | TRBD2 | NA | TRBV7-6 | TGTGCCAGCAGCTTAGGGCGGGAGAGCTCCTACAATGAGCAGTTCTTC | CASSLGRESSYNEQFF
TRBJ2-3 | TRBD1 | NA | TRBV2 | TGTGCCAGCAGTGAGACCGGGACAGGGGGAGATACGCAGTATTTT | CASSETGTGGDTQYF
TRBJ2-5 | TRBD2 | NA | TRBV5-4 | TGTGCCAGCAGCCAGGGACTAGCGTTTGGAGAGACCCAGTACTTC | CASSQGLAFGETQYF
TRBJ1-4 | NA | NA | TRBV2 | TGTGCCAGCAGTGAGCGGGGGGGAAAACTGTTTTTT | CASSERGGKLFF
TRBJ2-3 | TRBD2 | NA | TRBV10-1 | TGCGCCAGCAGTGGACTAGCGGGAGGGCCGGGCACAGATACGCAGTATTTT | CASSGLAGGPGTDTQYF
TRBJ2-5 | NA | NA | TRBV29-1 | TGCAGCGTCACTCAGAAGGGGGAGACCCAGTACTTC | CSVTQKGETQYF
TRBJ2-4 | NA | few | TRBV6-5 | TGTGCCAGCAGGGGGGAGGGGAGGAGGGGGGTTCAGTACTTC | CASRGEGRRGVQYF
TRBJ1-1 | NA | NA | TRBV7-9 | TGTGCCAGCAGCGAGACAGATTTTGAAGCTTTCTTT | CASSETDFEAFF
TRBJ2-3 | TRBD2 | NA | TRBV4-2 | TGTGCCAGCAGCCCGGGAGGAGTATCTAGCACAGATACGCAGTATTTT | CASSPGGVSSTDTQYF
TRBJ1-1 | NA | NA | TRBV18 | TGTGCCAGCTCGCCACCAGGCAGGGCAAGCCGTGAAGCTTTCTTT | CASSPPGRASREAFF
TRBJ2-7 | TRBD1 | NA | TRBV27 | TGTGCCAGCGTGGGACAGGGGTTACACGAGCAGTACTTC | CASVGQGLHEQYF
TRBJ2-1 | NA | NA | TRBV6-6 | TGTGCCAGCACCCCGTGGGGGCGCTCCTACAATGAGCAGTTCTTC | CASTPWGRSYNEQFF
TRBJ1-1 | NA | few | TRBV27 | TGTGCCAGCAGTTTGAGACATATGAACACTGAAGCTTTCTTT | CASSLRHMNTEAFF
TRBJ2-7 | NA | NA | TRBV7-8 | TGTGCCAGCAGGTGGGCGGCAGGGAAACAGTACGAGCAGTACTTC | CASRWAAGKQYEQYF
TRBJ1-5 | NA | NA | TRBV6-1 | TGTGCCAGCAGTGCGGGACAAGTTCATCAGCCCCAGCATTTT | CASSAGQVHQPQHF
TRBJ1-1 | NA | NA | TRBV29-1 | TGCAGCGAGTCCCAGGGGCGAGAAGCTTTCTTT | CSESQGREAFF
TRBJ2-6 | NA | NA | TRBV10-2 | TGCGCCAGCAGTCGACAGGAAACTGGCTCTGGGGCCAACGTCCTGACTTTC | CASSRQETGSGANVLTF
TRBJ2-1 | NA | NA | TRBV25-1 | TGTGCCAGCAGTGCCCGGGTTAGCTCCTACAATGAGCAGTTCTTC | CASSARVSSYNEQFF
TRBJ1-1 | TRBD1 | NA | TRBV9 | TGTGCCAGCACACAGGGGGCAAACACTGAAGCTTTCTTT | CASTQGANTEAFF
TRBJ2-7 | NA | NA | TRBV6-1 | TGTGCCAGCAGTTCCACCAGGGGCTCCTACGAGCAGTACTTC | CASSSTRGSYEQYF
TRBJ2-6 | NA | NA | TRBV29-1 | TGCAGCGTTCACATCTTTGACAGGTCTGGGGCCAACGTCCTGACTTTC | CSVHIFDRSGANVLTF